Included here is one T cell receptor (beta chain) sequence, with context. What it binds is unknown. Germline V gives CDR1 GTSNPN, CDR2 SVGIG (reference sequence). V lost 3 bases, J lost 4 bases, and 8 bases stayed unmatched. CDR3 length: 15 amino acids. These data originate in a study of CD8+ T cells in alopecia areata. As for the study in general: Twice daily, treated patients received 5 to 10 mg of oral tofacitinib. Findings and caveats of the study: Especially in alopecia totalis/universalis, lesional scalp showed greater clonality than normal scalp did. Tofacitinib significantly reduced both scalp clonality and expanded CD8+ clones among the top 100. How baseline CD8+ expansion relates to response remains uncertain (there was one nonresponder).

Indicated treatment: oral pan-JAK inhibitor, 5-10 mg twice daily. TCR sequencing used cDNA made by reverse transcription of extracted RNA. Clones were sequenced by immunoSEQ multiplex PCR, and TCRdb holds only the in-frame ones, with some missing. Of approximately 210,000 clones listed, 60% to 70% are singletons. V and J are TRBV30 and TRBJ2-1; 8 bases map to TRBD1. The material was CD4+ T cells sorted from blood, obtained at week 4, from a patient treated with tofacitinib. The clonotype was recovered from a human donor with alopecia areata. For the CDR3, the DNA is TGTGCCTGGAGCTCAGGGGGCAGGAAATACAATGAGCAGTTCTTC. Protein product: CAWSSGGRKYNEQFF.